Below are 26 T cell receptor beta chains sequenced from a single sample in a study of technical replicates of blood from a few donors (TCRdb year 2017). Library preparation used the immunoSEQ multiplex PCR assay. Here the immuneACCESS table is served through TCRdb, limited to in-frame sequences with V and J called. Missing clones are a known gap in these copies; in checked studies unresolved V genes cover under half, and the rest lacks a known reason. The table for this sample lists 85,000 to 95,000 clones; 90% to 96% of them were counted only once. 0.36% of the sample is taken by the ten largest. Sequencing input: T cells isolated from PBMCs. The receptors come from a human donor in good health.

The chain joins TRBV4-1 to TRBJ1-4, with 10 bases that match TRBD1. Germline V gives CDR1 MGHRA, CDR2 YSYEKL. J was trimmed by 4 bases and V by 4 bases; bases with no gene match: 3. CDR3 length: 15 residues. CDR3 sequence: CASSRRDRGNEKLFF. CDR3 nucleotide sequence: TGCGCCAGCAGCCGCCGGGACAGGGGTAATGAAAAACTGTTTTTT.

The J gene is TRBJ2-7, the V gene TRBV27, with 7 bases aligning to TRBD2. V was pared by 7 bases and J by 3 bases, with 6 bases of the junction left unmatched. This CDR3 has 13 residues. From germline, CDR1 is MNHEY and CDR2 SMNVEV (reference sequence). CDR3 region: CASTTGRGYEQYF. CDR3 sequence (DNA): TGTGCCAGCACCACGGGGAGGGGCTACGAGCAGTACTTC.

J is TRBJ2-7 and V is TRBV20-1; D is undetermined. CDR3 length: 11 residues. CDR1 DFQATT and CDR2 SNEGSKA come from the germline V gene (reference sequence). The V end lost 0 bases, the J end lost 5 bases, and 5 bases lay between the germline ends. Here the CDR3 DNA reads TGCAGTGCTAGAGATCTCGACGAGCAGTACTTC. This codes for CSARDLDEQYF.

This chain joins TRBV6-1 and TRBJ1-5; no firm D call. The CDR3 loop spans 13 amino acids. Germline values: CDR1 MNHNS, CDR2 SASEGT. Trimming removed 5 bases from V and 7 bases from J, with 12 bases in between. The CDR3 bases are TGTGCCAGCAGTTTCAGGCCGGCACAGCCCCAGCATTTT. Its protein is CASSFRPAQPQHF.

The V call is TRBV19, the J call TRBJ2-1; TRBD2 matches at 10 bases. Trimming removed 2 bases from V and 6 bases from J; junction bases left unmatched: 1. The CDR3 sequence is 14 residues long. CDR1 and CDR2 (germline): LNHDA, SQIVND (reference sequence). This chain's CDR3 is CASSIRTSGNEQFF. The CDR3 DNA reads TGTGCCAGTAGTATAAGGACTAGCGGCAATGAGCAGTTCTTC.

The chain uses TRBV4-1 and TRBJ2-5, with a tentative D call TRBD1 (5 bases). Germline CDR1 MGHRA, CDR2 YSYEKL. The V end was cut by 4 bases, the J end by 4 bases, with 13 bases between. The CDR3 runs 14 residues. CDR3 in amino acids: CASSPLSRVETQYF. The CDR3 coding sequence is TGCGCCAGCAGCCCTCTCTCCAGGGTAGAGACCCAGTACTTC.

This chain joins TRBV12-5 and TRBJ1-2; D is perhaps TRBD1 (5 bases). Between the trimmed V and J ends, which lost 0 bases and 2 bases, there was a span of 25 bases. Germline values: CDR1 LGHNT, CDR2 FRNRAP. This CDR3 comprises 20 residues. CDR3 sequence reads: CASGLVPDGQFTAPNYGYTF. For the CDR3, the DNA is TGTGCTAGTGGTTTGGTACCCGATGGACAATTTACTGCTCCAAACTATGGCTACACCTTC.

The chain carries TRBV6-5 and TRBJ2-7, with TRBD2 matching over 7 bases. CDR3 length: 13 residues. V gave up 10 bases and J gave up 1 base; unmatched junction bases: 7. CDR1 is MNHEY and CDR2 is SVGAGI in the germline V gene. DNA of the CDR3: TGTGCCACCCTGGGGGGAGGGTCCTACGAGCAGTACTTC. This codes for CATLGGGSYEQYF.

This clone was observed a single time. The V call is TRBV27, the J call TRBJ2-5; D gene uncertain. V was trimmed by 0 bases and J by 0 bases, leaving 11 bases between them. Germline V gives CDR1 MNHEY, CDR2 SMNVEV (reference sequence). CDR3 size: 16 residues. The CDR3 DNA is TGTGCCAGCAGTTTATCCGGCAGGTGGAACCAAGAGACCCAGTACTTC. It yields the protein CASSLSGRWNQETQYF.

The CDR3, as DNA: TGTGCCAGCAGAGCAAGTCAGGTGTACTATGGCTACACCTTC. Protein: CASRASQVYYGYTF. The chain recombines TRBV6-6 with TRBJ1-2; D is unclear. This CDR3 comprises 14 residues. The V and J ends lost 6 bases and 3 bases respectively, with 14 bases between them. Germline-derived CDR1 and CDR2 are MNHNY and SVGAGI (reference sequence).

The chain carries TRBV6-5 and TRBJ2-7; tentatively, D is TRBD2 (5 bases). There are 16 residues in the CDR3. Germline V gene sequence: CDR1 MNHEY, CDR2 SVGAGI. The V end lost 0 bases, the J end lost 0 bases, and 12 bases lay between the germline ends. CDR3: CASSYSPRAVSYEQYF. In nucleotides, the CDR3 is TGTGCCAGCAGTTACTCTCCGAGGGCCGTCTCCTACGAGCAGTACTTC.

The V call is TRBV19, the J call TRBJ2-5; D is perhaps TRBD2 (5 bases). Trimming left V 4 bases short and J 5 bases short, with 20 bases between. The CDR3 runs 16 residues. Per germline, CDR1 LNHDA and CDR2 SQIVND (reference sequence). CDR3 in DNA: TGTGCCAGTAGTAAGGGATCGGGAATAGTTGGGGAGACCCAGTACTTC. This translates into CASSKGSGIVGETQYF.

The chain combines TRBV2 with TRBJ1-5; D gene unclear. CDR3 length equals 13 residues. Trimming shortened V by 9 bases and J by 4 bases, and 13 bases separated the two germline ends. Germline assignment: CDR1 SNHLY and CDR2 FYNNEI. CDR3 region: CASRAGRNQPQHF. The CDR3 nucleotides read TGTGCCAGTCGGGCGGGCCGAAATCAGCCCCAGCATTTT. Complete variable domain (other parts from reference TRBV2 and TRBJ1-5): EPEVTQTPSHQVTQMGQEVILRCVPISNHLYFYWYRQILGQKVEFLVSFYNNEISEKSEIFDDQFSVERPDGSNFTLKIRSTKLEDSAMYFCASRAGRNQPQHFGDGTRLSIL.

This rearrangement joins TRBV2 to TRBJ2-1, with 8 bases identical to TRBD1. The CDR3 consists of 15 residues. CDR1 and CDR2 from the germline V gene are SNHLY and FYNNEI. The V and J ends lost 4 bases and 8 bases, in that order; junction bases with no gene match: 10. The CDR3 spells CASSAWDRTPDEQFF. DNA for the CDR3: TGTGCCAGCAGTGCGTGGGACAGGACTCCGGATGAGCAGTTCTTC.

CDR3 protein: CSARTGEGYTF. The DNA of the CDR3 is TGCAGTGCTAGGACAGGCGAAGGCTACACCTTC. V usage is TRBV20-1 and J usage is TRBJ1-2; D might be TRBD1 (6 bases). The germline V gene has CDR1 DFQATT and CDR2 SNEGSKA (reference sequence). This CDR3 region has 11 residues. The ends were cut back, 3 bases at V and 8 bases at J, with 10 bases in the middle.

The chain combines TRBV6-1 with TRBJ1-2, with 7 bases matching TRBD1. The CDR3 is 13 residues long. J lost 7 bases, V lost 5 bases, and 7 bases had no gene match. Per germline, CDR1 MNHNS and CDR2 SASEGT. This CDR3 reads CASSNDRVGGYTF. CDR3 DNA: TGTGCCAGCAGTAACGACAGGGTCGGTGGCTACACCTTC.

The rearrangement joins TRBV7-3 to TRBJ2-1, with 7 bases aligning to TRBD2. The CDR3 spans 16 residues. The V gene end was trimmed by 2 bases and the J gene end by 3 bases; junction bases not matched to a gene: 7. Germline loops: CDR1 SGHTA, CDR2 FQGTGA. CDR3 in DNA: TGTGCCAGCAGCTTATTCCCAGGGAGGGACTACAATGAGCAGTTCTTC. It codes for CASSLFPGRDYNEQFF.

The gene calls are TRBV18 and TRBJ2-2, with D perhaps matching TRBD1 (5 bases). The length of the CDR3 is 14 residues. V lost 4 bases to trimming and J lost 2 bases, with 8 bases between them. CDR1 and CDR2 (germline): KGHSH, LQKENI. The CDR3 region has the DNA TGTGCCAGCTCACAGGGGATTAACACCGGGGAGCTGTTTTTT. Translation: CASSQGINTGELFF.

V is TRBV28 and J is TRBJ2-2; TRBD1 agrees at 10 bases. The CDR3 extends over 17 amino acids. Trimming at V came to 3 bases and at J to 5 bases, leaving 9 bases not matched to a gene. Germline CDR1 is MDHEN and CDR2 is SYDVKM. CDR3 coding DNA: TGTGCCAGCAGTTTCTTGGGACAGGGGAAGGGGACCGGGGAGCTGTTTTTT. Encoded protein: CASSFLGQGKGTGELFF.

This clone was counted a single time. The rearrangement joins TRBV6-5 to TRBJ2-3, with D uncertain. From germline, CDR1 is MNHEY and CDR2 SVGAGI. Between the trimmed V and J ends, which lost 4 bases and 2 bases, there was a span of 7 bases. This CDR3 region has 13 residues. The CDR3 loop is CASSSPVTDTQYF. CDR3 sequence (DNA): TGTGCCAGCAGTTCCCCAGTCACAGATACGCAGTATTTT.

V gene TRBV6-5 combines with J gene TRBJ1-1; D is perhaps TRBD1 (5 bases). V was shortened by 4 bases and J by 7 bases, with 16 bases between the two germline ends. The CDR3 is 14 residues long. Germline assignment: CDR1 MNHEY and CDR2 SVGAGI. The CDR3 here is CASSWTGTGHEAFF. DNA for the CDR3: TGTGCCAGCAGTTGGACCGGGACTGGGCATGAAGCTTTCTTT.

The chain has TRBV2 and TRBJ2-1; 7 bases align to TRBD2. Germline CDR1 SNHLY, CDR2 FYNNEI. Germline trimming cut 4 bases from V and 5 bases from J; bases unmatched to any gene: 8. CDR3 length equals 15 residues. The CDR3 nucleotides read TGTGCCAGCAGTGGCGGGCTAGCGGACCACAATGAGCAGTTCTTC. Its protein product is CASSGGLADHNEQFF. The full variable domain, in which reference TRBV2 and TRBJ2-1 provide the parts outside the CDR3, is EPEVTQTPSHQVTQMGQEVILRCVPISNHLYFYWYRQILGQKVEFLVSFYNNEISEKSEIFDDQFSVERPDGSNFTLKIRSTKLEDSAMYFCASSGGLADHNEQFFGPGTRLTVL.

This sequence joins TRBV7-6 and TRBJ2-5, with no clear D. V lost 2 bases to trimming and J lost 3 bases, with 7 bases between them. The CDR3 has 13 residues. Germline CDR1 and CDR2: SGHVS and FNYEAQ. This chain's CDR3 is CASSLNLEETQYF. CDR3 nucleotide sequence: TGTGCCAGCAGCTTAAACTTAGAAGAGACCCAGTACTTC.

DNA of the CDR3: TGTGCCAGCAGTCGGCAGGGGAACACTGAAGCTTTCTTT. As protein: CASSRQGNTEAFF. The V and J genes are TRBV14 and TRBJ1-1; tentative D call: TRBD1 (5 bases). V was shortened by 6 bases and J by 1 base, with 9 bases between the two germline ends. The CDR3 loop spans 13 amino acids. The germline CDR1 and CDR2 sequences are SGHDN and FVKESK.

This chain connects TRBV4-1 to TRBJ2-7, with D possibly being TRBD2 (5 bases). The CDR3 sequence is 16 residues long. V was pared by 4 bases and J by 4 bases, with 20 bases between. Per germline, CDR1 MGHRA and CDR2 YSYEKL. CDR3 region: CASSPLVREQGYEQYF. The CDR3 DNA is TGCGCCAGCAGCCCGTTAGTCCGGGAACAAGGATACGAGCAGTACTTC.

The chain links TRBV11-2 to TRBJ2-3, with D unresolved. Germline CDR1 SGHAT, CDR2 FQNNGV. The CDR3 is made up of 12 amino acids. Trimming left V 5 bases short and J 6 bases short, with 9 bases between. The CDR3 sequence: CASSRHRDTQYF. CDR3 nucleotide sequence: TGTGCCAGCAGCAGACATCGGGATACGCAGTATTTT.